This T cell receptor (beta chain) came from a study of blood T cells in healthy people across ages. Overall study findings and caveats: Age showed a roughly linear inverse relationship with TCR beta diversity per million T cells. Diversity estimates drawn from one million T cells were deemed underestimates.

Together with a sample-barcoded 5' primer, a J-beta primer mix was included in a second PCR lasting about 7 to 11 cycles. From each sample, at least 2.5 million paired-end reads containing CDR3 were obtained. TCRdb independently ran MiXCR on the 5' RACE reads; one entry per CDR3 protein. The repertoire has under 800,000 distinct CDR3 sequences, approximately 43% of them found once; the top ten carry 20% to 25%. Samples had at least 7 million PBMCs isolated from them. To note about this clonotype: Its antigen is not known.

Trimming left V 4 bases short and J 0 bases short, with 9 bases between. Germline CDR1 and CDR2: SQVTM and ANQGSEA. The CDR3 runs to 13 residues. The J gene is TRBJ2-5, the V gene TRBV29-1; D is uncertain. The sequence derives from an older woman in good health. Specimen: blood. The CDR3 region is CSVVGLNQETQYF. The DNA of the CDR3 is TGCAGCGTTGTCGGGCTAAACCAAGAGACCCAGTACTTC. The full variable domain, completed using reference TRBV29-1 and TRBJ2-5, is SAVISQKPSRDICQRGTSLTIQCQVDSQVTMMFWYRQQPGQSLTLIATANQGSEATYESGFVIDKFPISRPNLTFSTLTVSNMSPEDSSIYLCSVVGLNQETQYFGPGTRLLVL.